This T cell receptor (beta chain) was retrieved from a study of T cell changes during pregnancy in multiple sclerosis. TCRdb's copy holds only in-frame clones and misses some; the assay was immunoSEQ multiplex PCR. In the table there are about 120,000 clones, approximately 93% of which are singletons. With respect to this clone: The identical CDR3 is also encoded by other nucleotide sequences in the sample.

The CDR3 is made up of 14 amino acids. CDR1 SGDLS and CDR2 YYNGEE come from the germline V gene. The junction had 3 bases not matched to a gene; V was cut back by 0 bases and J by 3 bases. This chain uses TRBV9 with TRBJ2-7; 7 nucleotides match TRBD2. The clonotype was recovered from a female donor with multiple sclerosis, enrolled in a pregnancy study. The sequencing here drew on peripheral blood, taken before pregnancy. The CDR3 spells CASSVAGGGYEQYF. As DNA, the CDR3 is TGTGCCAGCAGCGTAGCGGGGGGAGGCTACGAGCAGTACTTC.